Listed below are T cell receptor beta chains from one sample, sequenced in a study of blood T cells in healthy people across ages. TCRdb fed the 5' RACE reads into MiXCR, producing one record per CDR3 protein. The data contain 2 million or so distinct CDR3 sequences, approximately 50% of them singletons. Specimen: blood. These receptors originate from a woman aged 40-49 years in good health. CDR3s include the opening cysteine and the closing phenylalanine or tryptophan. Fields, in order: CDR3 length, V gene, clone size, D gene, J gene, CDR3 protein. A D gene is named only where the DNA matches it firmly. Size tells how often a clone was seen (once, few, many) or the class of an expanded clone, and some rows leave it out.

length: 14
V: TRBV5-1
size: few
D: -
J: TRBJ2-4
CDR3: CASSLTGFGDIQYF

length: 13
V: TRBV6-6
size: few
D: -
J: TRBJ2-7
CDR3: CASSYRVGYEQYF

length: 16
V: TRBV7-8
size: -
D: -
J: TRBJ1-5
CDR3: CASSPPTRDSNQPQHF

length: 12
V: TRBV3-1
size: -
D: TRBD1
J: TRBJ1-1
CDR3: CAILQGSTEAFF

length: 12
V: TRBV7-2
size: few
D: -
J: TRBJ2-3
CDR3: CASSSPLDTQYF

length: 19
V: TRBV4-2
size: -
D: -
J: TRBJ1-4
CDR3: CAGSQESGTGMATNEKLFF

length: 18
V: TRBV4-1
size: -
D: TRBD1
J: TRBJ1-2
CDR3: CASRNRDSRTLANYGYTF

length: 14
V: TRBV4-3
size: few
D: TRBD1
J: TRBJ2-5
CDR3: CASSRGTGIETQYF

length: 18
V: TRBV3-1
size: -
D: TRBD2
J: TRBJ2-5
CDR3: CASSQALASGGTQETQYF

length: 15
V: TRBV7-9
size: -
D: -
J: TRBJ1-1
CDR3: CASSQAGGLATEAFF

length: 15
V: TRBV5-1
size: -
D: -
J: TRBJ2-7
CDR3: CASSSETGPAYEQYF

length: 13
V: TRBV7-2
size: -
D: -
J: TRBJ1-2
CDR3: CASNLGGGRGYTF

length: 15
V: TRBV4-1
size: -
D: TRBD1
J: TRBJ1-5
CDR3: CASSQAQGANQPQHF

length: 16
V: TRBV18
size: -
D: TRBD1
J: TRBJ2-3
CDR3: CASSPDRETSTDTQYF

length: 14
V: TRBV27
size: few
D: -
J: TRBJ2-1
CDR3: CASTTQGGRNEQFF

length: 15
V: TRBV6-6
size: -
D: TRBD1
J: TRBJ1-5
CDR3: CASSPGTGWGQPQHF

length: 14
V: TRBV7-2
size: few
D: TRBD1
J: TRBJ2-1
CDR3: CASSITGTGNEQFF

length: 15
V: TRBV12-3/TRBV12-4
size: -
D: TRBD1
J: TRBJ2-7
CDR3: CASRGLTGGRYEQYF

length: 15
V: TRBV28
size: -
D: TRBD2
J: TRBJ2-1
CDR3: CASHLTSGGYNEQFF

length: 17
V: TRBV7-2
size: -
D: TRBD1
J: TRBJ2-7
CDR3: CASSSATGLGGRSEQYF

length: 13
V: TRBV29-1
size: once
D: TRBD2
J: TRBJ2-4
CDR3: CSVVGGRGGIQYF

length: 14
V: TRBV7-2
size: -
D: -
J: -
CDR3: CAGSFGGAQETQYF

length: 15
V: TRBV20-1
size: -
D: TRBD2
J: TRBJ2-1
CDR3: CSATLLAGAGNEQFF

length: 14
V: TRBV7-2
size: few
D: TRBD2
J: TRBJ2-7
CDR3: CASSSPGGVYEQYF

length: 15
V: TRBV20-1
size: -
D: TRBD1
J: TRBJ2-1
CDR3: CSASPGQGSYNEQFF

length: 15
V: TRBV5-1
size: -
D: -
J: TRBJ2-3
CDR3: CASRARTGSSDTQYF

length: 13
V: TRBV20-1
size: -
D: TRBD1
J: TRBJ1-2
CDR3: CSARASGGGGYTF

length: 17
V: TRBV5-1
size: -
D: TRBD2
J: TRBJ2-3
CDR3: CASSLWGLAETTDTQYF

length: 11
V: TRBV21-1
size: -
D: -
J: TRBJ2-4
CDR3: CASRTEDIQYF

length: 15
V: TRBV13
size: -
D: -
J: TRBJ2-7
CDR3: CASSARAGLGYEQYF

length: 15
V: TRBV12-3/TRBV12-4
size: -
D: -
J: TRBJ1-3
CDR3: CASSLPGIGESTIYF

length: 12
V: TRBV29-1
size: -
D: TRBD1
J: TRBJ1-1
CDR3: CSANRGDTEAFF

length: 16
V: TRBV29-1
size: -
D: TRBD2
J: TRBJ2-1
CDR3: CSVEGGETTSYNEWFF

length: 14
V: TRBV20-1
size: -
D: TRBD1
J: TRBJ2-5
CDR3: CSARGQEPQETQYF

length: 13
V: TRBV7-2
size: -
D: -
J: TRBJ2-5
CDR3: CASSSADGETQYF

length: 15
V: TRBV7-2
size: -
D: TRBD2
J: TRBJ2-1
CDR3: CASSQSGRGNNEQFF

length: 12
V: TRBV28
size: -
D: -
J: TRBJ2-7
CDR3: CASRTELLEQYF

length: 17
V: TRBV6-2/TRBV6-3
size: few
D: TRBD2
J: TRBJ2-5
CDR3: CASSYGVAGTFQETQYF

length: 14
V: TRBV5-1
size: -
D: TRBD1
J: TRBJ1-2
CDR3: CASSLAAGQGIYTF

length: 16
V: TRBV5-1
size: -
D: -
J: TRBJ2-5
CDR3: CASSLAIVTGQETQYF

length: 12
V: TRBV9
size: -
D: -
J: TRBJ2-3
CDR3: CASSVVGGTMYF

length: 11
V: TRBV4-1
size: -
D: -
J: TRBJ2-1
CDR3: CASRYQNEQFF

length: 14
V: TRBV7-9
size: few
D: -
J: TRBJ2-7
CDR3: CASSLVGRGDEQYF

length: 16
V: TRBV28
size: once
D: TRBD1
J: TRBJ2-3
CDR3: CASSPAGGYSTDTQYF

length: 11
V: TRBV6-6
size: -
D: TRBD1
J: TRBJ1-2
CDR3: CASTAGGGYTF

length: 11
V: TRBV20-1
size: -
D: -
J: TRBJ1-2
CDR3: CSASPYGGYTF

length: 11
V: TRBV14
size: few
D: -
J: TRBJ2-5
CDR3: CASSRQGHQYF

length: 13
V: TRBV7-2
size: few
D: -
J: TRBJ1-2
CDR3: CASRPGNNYGYTF

length: 17
V: TRBV5-6
size: -
D: -
J: TRBJ2-6
CDR3: CASSLPGRQGRANVLTF

length: 15
V: TRBV20-1
size: -
D: TRBD1
J: TRBJ2-7
CDR3: CSARERQGSIYEQYF

length: 14
V: TRBV12-3/TRBV12-4
size: -
D: -
J: TRBJ1-2
CDR3: CASSSSGTLYGYTF